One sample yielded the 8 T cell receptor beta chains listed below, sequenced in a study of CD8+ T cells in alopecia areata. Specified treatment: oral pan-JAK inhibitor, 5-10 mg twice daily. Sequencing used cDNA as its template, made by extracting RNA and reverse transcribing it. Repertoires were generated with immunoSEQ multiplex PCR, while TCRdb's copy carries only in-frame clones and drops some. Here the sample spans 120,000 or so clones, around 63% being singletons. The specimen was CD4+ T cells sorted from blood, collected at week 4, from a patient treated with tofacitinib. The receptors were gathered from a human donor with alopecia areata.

In DNA form, the CDR3 reads TGCAGCGTTGTCTTTGGGAGCACAGATACGCAGTATTTT. Its protein is CSVVFGSTDTQYF. The chain has TRBV29-1 and TRBJ2-3, with D unclear. Trimming cost V 4 bases and J 0 bases, with 8 bases left between them. The CDR3 length is 13 residues. Per the germline V gene, CDR1 is SQVTM and CDR2 is ANQGSEA.

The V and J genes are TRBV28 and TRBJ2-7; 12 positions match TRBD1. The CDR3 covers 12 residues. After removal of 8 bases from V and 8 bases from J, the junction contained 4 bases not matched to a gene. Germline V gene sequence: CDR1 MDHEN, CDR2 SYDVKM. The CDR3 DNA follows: TGTGCCAGCGGGGACAGGGGGCCAAAGCAGTACTTC. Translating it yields CASGDRGPKQYF.

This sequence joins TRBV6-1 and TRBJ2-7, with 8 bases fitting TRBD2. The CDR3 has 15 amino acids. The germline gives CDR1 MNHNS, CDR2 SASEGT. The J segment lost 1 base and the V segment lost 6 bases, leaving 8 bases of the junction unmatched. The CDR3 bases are TGTGCCAGCAGAGATCGGGAGGGTTGGTCCTACGAGCAGTACTTC. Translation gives CASRDREGWSYEQYF.

CDR3 region: CASSLTTGVGETQYF. CDR3 DNA sequence: TGCGCCAGCAGCCTGACGACAGGGGTGGGGGAGACCCAGTACTTC. J is TRBJ2-5 and V is TRBV5-1, with 8 positions matching TRBD1. The V gene's germline CDR1 is SGHRS and CDR2 YFSETQ. V trimming: 4 bases; J trimming: 5 bases; junction bases outside the gene matches: 10. The CDR3 extends over 15 amino acids.

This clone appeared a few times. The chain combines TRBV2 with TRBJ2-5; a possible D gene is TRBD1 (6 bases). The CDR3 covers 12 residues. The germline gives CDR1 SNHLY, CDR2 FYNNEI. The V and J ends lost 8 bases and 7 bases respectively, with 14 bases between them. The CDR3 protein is CASVGTRGTQYF. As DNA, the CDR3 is TGTGCCAGCGTCGGGACACGGGGGACCCAGTACTTC.

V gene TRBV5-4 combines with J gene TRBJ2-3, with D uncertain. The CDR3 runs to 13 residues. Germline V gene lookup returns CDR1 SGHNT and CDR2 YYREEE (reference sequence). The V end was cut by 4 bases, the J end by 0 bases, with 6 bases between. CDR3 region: CASSTTSTDTQYF. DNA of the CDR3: TGTGCCAGCAGCACGACTAGCACAGATACGCAGTATTTT. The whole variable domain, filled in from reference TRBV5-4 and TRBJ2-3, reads ETGVTQSPTHLIKTRGQQVTLRCSSQSGHNTVSWYQQALGQGPQFIFQYYREEENGRGNFPPRFSGLQFPNYSSELNVNALELDDSALYLCASSTTSTDTQYFGPGTRLTVL.

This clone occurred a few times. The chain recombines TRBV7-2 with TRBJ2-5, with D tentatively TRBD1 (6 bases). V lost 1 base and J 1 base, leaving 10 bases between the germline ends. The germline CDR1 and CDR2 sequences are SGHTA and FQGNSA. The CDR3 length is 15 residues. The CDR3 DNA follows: TGTGCCAGCAGCTTAGTCAGGGGCCCCCAAGAGACCCAGTACTTC. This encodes CASSLVRGPQETQYF.

CDR3 in DNA: TGCGCCAGCAGCCAGGTAGCGGGGGGGCCCACAGATACGCAGTATTTT. Amino acid sequence: CASSQVAGGPTDTQYF. J is TRBJ2-3 and V is TRBV4-3; 11 nucleotides agree with TRBD2. The CDR3 spans 16 residues. Germline lookup yields CDR1 LGHNA and CDR2 YSLEER. V was pared by 3 bases and J by 2 bases, with 4 bases of the junction left unmatched.